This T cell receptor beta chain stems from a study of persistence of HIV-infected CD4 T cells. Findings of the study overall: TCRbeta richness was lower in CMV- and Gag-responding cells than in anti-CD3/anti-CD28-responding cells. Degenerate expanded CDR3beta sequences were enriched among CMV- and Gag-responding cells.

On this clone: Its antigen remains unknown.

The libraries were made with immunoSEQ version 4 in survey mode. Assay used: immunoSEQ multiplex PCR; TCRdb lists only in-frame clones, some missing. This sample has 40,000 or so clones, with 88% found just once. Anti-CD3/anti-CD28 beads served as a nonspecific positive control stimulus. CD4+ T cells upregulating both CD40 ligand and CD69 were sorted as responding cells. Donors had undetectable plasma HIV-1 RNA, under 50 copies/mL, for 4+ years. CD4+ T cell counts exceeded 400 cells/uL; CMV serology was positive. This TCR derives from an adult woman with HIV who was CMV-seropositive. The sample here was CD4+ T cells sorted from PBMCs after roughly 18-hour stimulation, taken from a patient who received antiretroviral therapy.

The CDR3 is CASSQGTSVGLDEQFF. CDR3 nucleotides: TGCGCCAGCAGCCAGGGGACTAGCGTCGGTTTGGATGAGCAGTTCTTC. V gene TRBV4-1 combines with J gene TRBJ2-1, with TRBD2 matching over 10 bases. Germline V gene sequence: CDR1 MGHRA, CDR2 YSYEKL. J was trimmed by 8 bases and V by 3 bases; bases with no gene match: 10. CDR3 length: 16 amino acids.